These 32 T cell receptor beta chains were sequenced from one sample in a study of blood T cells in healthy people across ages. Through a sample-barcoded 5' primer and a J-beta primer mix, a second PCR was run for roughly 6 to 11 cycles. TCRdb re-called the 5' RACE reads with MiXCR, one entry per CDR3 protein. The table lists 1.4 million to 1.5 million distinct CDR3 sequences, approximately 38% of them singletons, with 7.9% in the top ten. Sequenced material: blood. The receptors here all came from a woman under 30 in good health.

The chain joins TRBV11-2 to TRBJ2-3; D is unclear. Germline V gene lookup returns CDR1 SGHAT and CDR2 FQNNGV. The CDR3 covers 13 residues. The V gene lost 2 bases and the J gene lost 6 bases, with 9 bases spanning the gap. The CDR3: CASSLLRSDTQYF. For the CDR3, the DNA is TGTGCCAGCAGCTTATTGAGGTCGGATACGCAGTATTTT.

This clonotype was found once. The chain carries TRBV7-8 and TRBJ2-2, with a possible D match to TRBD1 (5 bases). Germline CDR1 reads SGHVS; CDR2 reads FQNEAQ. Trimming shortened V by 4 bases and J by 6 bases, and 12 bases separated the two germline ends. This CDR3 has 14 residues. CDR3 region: CASSSREYAGELFF. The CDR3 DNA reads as TGTGCCAGCAGCTCCAGGGAATACGCCGGGGAGCTGTTTTTT.

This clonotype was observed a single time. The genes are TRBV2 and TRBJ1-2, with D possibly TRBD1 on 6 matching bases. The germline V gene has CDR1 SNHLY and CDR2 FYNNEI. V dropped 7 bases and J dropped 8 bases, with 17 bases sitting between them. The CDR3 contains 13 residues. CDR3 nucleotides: TGTGCCAGCACCGAAATTACAGGGAAGGGCTACACCTTC. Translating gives CASTEITGKGYTF.

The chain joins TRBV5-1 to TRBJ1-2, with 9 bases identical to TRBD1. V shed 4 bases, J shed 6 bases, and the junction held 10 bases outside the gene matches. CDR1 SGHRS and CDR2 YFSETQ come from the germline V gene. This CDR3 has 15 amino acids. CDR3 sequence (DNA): TGCGCCAGCAGCCCGTGGGGACAGGGCGACGATGGCTACACCTTC. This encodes CASSPWGQGDDGYTF.

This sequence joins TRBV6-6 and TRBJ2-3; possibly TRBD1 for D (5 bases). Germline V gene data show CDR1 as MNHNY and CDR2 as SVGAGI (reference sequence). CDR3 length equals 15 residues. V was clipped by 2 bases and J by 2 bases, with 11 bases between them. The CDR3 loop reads CASSYLGANTDTQYF. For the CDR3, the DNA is TGTGCCAGCAGTTACCTAGGGGCCAACACAGATACGCAGTATTTT.

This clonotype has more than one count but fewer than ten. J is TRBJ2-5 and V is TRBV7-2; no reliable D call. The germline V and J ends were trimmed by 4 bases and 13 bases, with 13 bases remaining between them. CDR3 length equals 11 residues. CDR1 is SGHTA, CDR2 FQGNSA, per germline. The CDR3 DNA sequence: TGTGCCAGCAGCTCTCACTCCCGATGGTACTTC. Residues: CASSSHSRWYF.

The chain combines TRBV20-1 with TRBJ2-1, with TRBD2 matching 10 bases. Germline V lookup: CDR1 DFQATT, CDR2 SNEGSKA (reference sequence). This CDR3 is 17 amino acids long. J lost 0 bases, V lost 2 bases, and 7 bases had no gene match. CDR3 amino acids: CSARPTSGMSSYNEQFF. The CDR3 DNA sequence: TGCAGTGCTAGACCCACTAGCGGGATGAGCTCCTACAATGAGCAGTTCTTC.

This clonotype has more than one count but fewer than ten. For the CDR3, the DNA is TGCGCCAGCAGCCCTAGAAAGAACACCGGGGAGCTGTTTTTT. It translates to CASSPRKNTGELFF. The chain carries TRBV4-1 and TRBJ2-2; unclear D gene. Trimming pared 4 bases from V and 1 base from J, leaving 7 bases between. Germline values: CDR1 MGHRA, CDR2 YSYEKL. The CDR3 loop spans 14 amino acids.

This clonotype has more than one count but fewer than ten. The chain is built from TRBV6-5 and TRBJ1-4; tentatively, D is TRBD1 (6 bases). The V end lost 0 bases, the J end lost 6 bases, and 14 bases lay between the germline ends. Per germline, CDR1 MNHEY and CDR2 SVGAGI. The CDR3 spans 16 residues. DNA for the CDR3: TGTGCCAGCAGTTACTCGAGTCGGGGGGGGCATGAAAAACTGTTTTTT. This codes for CASSYSSRGGHEKLFF.

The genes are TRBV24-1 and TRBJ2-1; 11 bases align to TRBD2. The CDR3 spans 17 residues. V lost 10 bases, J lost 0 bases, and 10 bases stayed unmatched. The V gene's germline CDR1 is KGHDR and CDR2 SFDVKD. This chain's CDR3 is CATQGTSGLSSYNEQFF. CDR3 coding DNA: TGTGCCACACAAGGGACTAGCGGTTTAAGCTCCTACAATGAGCAGTTCTTC.

CDR3 nucleotide sequence: TGTGCCAGCAGTGATCGGGTAGCGGGAGGTGGTGAGCAGTTCTTC. It is translated as CASSDRVAGGGEQFF. The chain joins TRBV6-4 to TRBJ2-1; 10 bases fit TRBD2. This CDR3 spans 15 amino acids. The germline V gene has CDR1 MRHNA and CDR2 SNTAGT. Germline trimming cut 3 bases from V and 9 bases from J; bases unmatched to any gene: 8.

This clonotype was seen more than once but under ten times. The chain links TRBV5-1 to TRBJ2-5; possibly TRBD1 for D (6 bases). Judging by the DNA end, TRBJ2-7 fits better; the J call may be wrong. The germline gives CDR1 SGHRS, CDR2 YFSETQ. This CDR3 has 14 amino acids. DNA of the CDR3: TGCGCCAGCAGCTTGGCGGGACAAGACTACGAGCAGTACTTC. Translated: CASSLAGQDYEQYF.

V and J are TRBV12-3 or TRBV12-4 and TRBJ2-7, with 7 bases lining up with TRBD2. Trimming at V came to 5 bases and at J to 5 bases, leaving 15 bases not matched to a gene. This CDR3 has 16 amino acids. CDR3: CASSQRRERSWNEQYF. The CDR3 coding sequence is TGTGCCAGCAGTCAAAGGCGGGAGCGGTCGTGGAACGAGCAGTACTTC.

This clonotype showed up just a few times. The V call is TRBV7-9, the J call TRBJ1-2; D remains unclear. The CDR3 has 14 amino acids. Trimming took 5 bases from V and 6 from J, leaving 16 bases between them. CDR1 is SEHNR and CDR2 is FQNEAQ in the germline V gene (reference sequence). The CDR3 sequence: CASSVPDRADGYTF. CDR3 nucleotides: TGTGCCAGCAGCGTTCCCGATCGAGCGGATGGCTACACCTTC.

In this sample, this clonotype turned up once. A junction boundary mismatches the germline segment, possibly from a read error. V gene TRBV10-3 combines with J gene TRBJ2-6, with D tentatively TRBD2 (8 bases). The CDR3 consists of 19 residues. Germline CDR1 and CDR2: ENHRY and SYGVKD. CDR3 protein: CAISPTGGTAHSGANVPTF. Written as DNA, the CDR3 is TGTGCCATCAGTCCTACGGGGGGGACAGCACACTCTGGGGCCAACGTCCCGACTTTC.

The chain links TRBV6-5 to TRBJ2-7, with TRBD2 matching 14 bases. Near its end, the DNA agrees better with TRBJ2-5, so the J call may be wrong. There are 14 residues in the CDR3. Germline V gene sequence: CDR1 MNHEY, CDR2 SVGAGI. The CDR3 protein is CASGTSGSLETQYF. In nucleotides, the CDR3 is TGTGCCAGCGGGACTAGCGGGAGTTTGGAGACCCAGTACTTC.

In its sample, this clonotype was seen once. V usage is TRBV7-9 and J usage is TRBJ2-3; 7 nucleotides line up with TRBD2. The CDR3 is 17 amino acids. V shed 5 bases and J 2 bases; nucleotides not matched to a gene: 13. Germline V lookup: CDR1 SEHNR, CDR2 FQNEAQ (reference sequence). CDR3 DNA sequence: TGTGCCAGCAGCCCTAGAGGACCTAGCGGAAACACAGATACGCAGTATTTT. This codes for CASSPRGPSGNTDTQYF. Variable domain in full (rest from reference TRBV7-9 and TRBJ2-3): DTGVSQNPRHKITKRGQNVTFRCDPISEHNRLYWYRQTLGQGPEFLTYFQNEAQLEKSRLLSDRFSAERPKGSFSTLEIQRTEQGDSAMYLCASSPRGPSGNTDTQYFGPGTRLTVL.

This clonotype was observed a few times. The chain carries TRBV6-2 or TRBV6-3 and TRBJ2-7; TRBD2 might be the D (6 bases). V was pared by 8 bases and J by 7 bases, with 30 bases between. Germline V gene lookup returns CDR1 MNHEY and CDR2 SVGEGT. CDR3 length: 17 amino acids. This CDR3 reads CASFGHSRELSYNEQYF. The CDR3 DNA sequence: TGTGCCAGCTTTGGCCACTCTCGGGAGCTCTCCTACAATGAGCAGTACTTC.

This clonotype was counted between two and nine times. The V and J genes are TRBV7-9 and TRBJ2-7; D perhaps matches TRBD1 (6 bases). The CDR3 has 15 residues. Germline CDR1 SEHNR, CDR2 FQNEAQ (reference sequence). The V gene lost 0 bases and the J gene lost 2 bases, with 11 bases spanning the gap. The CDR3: CASSLAERGTYEQYF. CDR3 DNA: TGTGCCAGCAGCTTAGCGGAAAGGGGGACCTACGAGCAGTACTTC.

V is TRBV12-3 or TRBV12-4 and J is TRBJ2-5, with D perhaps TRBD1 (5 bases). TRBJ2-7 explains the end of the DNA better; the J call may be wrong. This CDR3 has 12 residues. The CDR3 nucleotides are TGTGCCAGCACCTACAGGTCCCACGAGCAGTACTTC. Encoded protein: CASTYRSHEQYF.

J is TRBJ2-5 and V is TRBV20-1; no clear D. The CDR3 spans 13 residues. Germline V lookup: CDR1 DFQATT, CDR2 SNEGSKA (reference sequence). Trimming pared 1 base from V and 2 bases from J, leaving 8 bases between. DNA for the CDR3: TGCAGTGCTAGAGCAACGTATCAAGAGACCCAGTACTTC. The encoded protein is CSARATYQETQYF.

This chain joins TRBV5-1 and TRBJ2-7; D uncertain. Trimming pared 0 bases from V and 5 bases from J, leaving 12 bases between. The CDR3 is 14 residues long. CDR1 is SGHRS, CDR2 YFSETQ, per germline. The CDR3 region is CASSLGSNAHEQYF. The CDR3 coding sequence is TGCGCCAGCAGCTTGGGCTCCAATGCCCACGAGCAGTACTTC.

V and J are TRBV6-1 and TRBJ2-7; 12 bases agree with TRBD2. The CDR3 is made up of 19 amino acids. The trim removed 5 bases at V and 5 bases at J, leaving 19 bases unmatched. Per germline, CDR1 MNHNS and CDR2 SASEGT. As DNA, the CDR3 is TGTGCCAGCAGTACCGCCCCTCTGATGACTAGCGGGAGTGCCCACGAGCAGTACTTC. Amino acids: CASSTAPLMTSGSAHEQYF.

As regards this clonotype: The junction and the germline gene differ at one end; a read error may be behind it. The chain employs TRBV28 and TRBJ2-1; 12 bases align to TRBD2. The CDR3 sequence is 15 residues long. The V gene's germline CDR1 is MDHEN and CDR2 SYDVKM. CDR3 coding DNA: TGTGCCAACAGTGGCGGGACTAGCGGGTACAATGAGCAGTTCTTC. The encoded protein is CANSGGTSGYNEQFF.

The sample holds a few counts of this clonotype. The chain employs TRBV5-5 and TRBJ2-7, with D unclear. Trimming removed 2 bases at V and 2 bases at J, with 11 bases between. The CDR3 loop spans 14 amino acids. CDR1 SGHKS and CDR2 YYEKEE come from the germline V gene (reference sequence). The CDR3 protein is CASSFWTIPYEQYF. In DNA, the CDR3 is TGTGCCAGCAGCTTCTGGACGATCCCCTACGAGCAGTACTTC.

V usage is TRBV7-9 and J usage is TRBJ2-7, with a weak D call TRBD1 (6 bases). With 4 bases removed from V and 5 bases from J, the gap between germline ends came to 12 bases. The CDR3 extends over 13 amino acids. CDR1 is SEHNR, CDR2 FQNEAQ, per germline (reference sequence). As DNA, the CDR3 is TGTGCCAGCAGCTACATAACAGGGAACGAGCAGTACTTC. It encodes CASSYITGNEQYF.

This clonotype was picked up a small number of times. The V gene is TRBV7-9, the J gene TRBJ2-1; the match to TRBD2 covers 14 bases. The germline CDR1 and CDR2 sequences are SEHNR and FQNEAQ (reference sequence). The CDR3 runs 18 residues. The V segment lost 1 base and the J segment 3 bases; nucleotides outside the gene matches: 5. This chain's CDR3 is CASSLGTSGRQGYNEQFF. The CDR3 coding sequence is TGTGCCAGCAGCTTAGGGACTAGCGGGAGGCAGGGCTACAATGAGCAGTTCTTC.

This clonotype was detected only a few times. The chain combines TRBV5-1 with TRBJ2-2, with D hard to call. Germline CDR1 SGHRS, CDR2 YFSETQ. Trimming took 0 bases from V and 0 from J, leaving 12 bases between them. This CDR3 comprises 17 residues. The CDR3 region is CASSLEAGSSNTGELFF. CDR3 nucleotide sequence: TGCGCCAGCAGCTTGGAGGCAGGATCCTCGAACACCGGGGAGCTGTTTTTT.

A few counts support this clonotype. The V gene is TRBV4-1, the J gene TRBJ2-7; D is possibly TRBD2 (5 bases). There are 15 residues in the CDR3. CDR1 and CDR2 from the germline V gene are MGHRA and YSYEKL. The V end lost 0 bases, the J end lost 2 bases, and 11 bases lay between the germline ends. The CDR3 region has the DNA TGCGCCAGCAGCCAAGATCCGCCGGGAACCTACGAGCAGTACTTC. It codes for CASSQDPPGTYEQYF.

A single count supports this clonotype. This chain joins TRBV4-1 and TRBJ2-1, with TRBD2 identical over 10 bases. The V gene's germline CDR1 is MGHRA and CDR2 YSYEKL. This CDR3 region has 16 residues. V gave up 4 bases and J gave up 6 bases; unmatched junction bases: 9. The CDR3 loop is CASSRGQLAGANEQFF. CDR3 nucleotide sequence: TGCGCCAGCAGCCGAGGTCAGCTAGCGGGAGCCAATGAGCAGTTCTTC.

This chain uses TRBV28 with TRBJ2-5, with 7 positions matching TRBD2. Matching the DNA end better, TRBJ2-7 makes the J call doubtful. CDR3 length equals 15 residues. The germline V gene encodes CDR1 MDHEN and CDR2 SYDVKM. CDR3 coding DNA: TGTGCCAGCCACCCCGGGGGGATAACCCCCTACGAGCAGTACTTC. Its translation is CASHPGGITPYEQYF.

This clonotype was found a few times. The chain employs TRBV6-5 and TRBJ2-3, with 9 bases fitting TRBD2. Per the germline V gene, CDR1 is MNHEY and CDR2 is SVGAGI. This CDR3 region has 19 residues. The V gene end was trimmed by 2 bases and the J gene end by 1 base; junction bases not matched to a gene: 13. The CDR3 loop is CASSYASGIAATGTDTQYF. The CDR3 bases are TGTGCCAGCAGTTACGCTAGCGGGATCGCGGCAACGGGCACAGATACGCAGTATTTT.